This passage covers 7 T cell receptor beta chains from one sample sequenced in a study of persistence of HIV-infected CD4 T cells. No antigen has been identified for these receptors. Lysates of CMV-infected fibroblasts at approximately 10 ug/mL stimulated these cells. CD40L-negative CD69-negative CD45RO-high memory CD4+ T cells were sorted as populations depleted of antigen-responding cells. The immunoSEQ assay was version 4, run in survey mode. Clones were read by immunoSEQ multiplex PCR, and TCRdb kept only the in-frame ones, dropping some. Of 40,000 to 55,000 clones in the sample, about 80% are singletons; the top ten hold approximately 3%. The sequenced sample was CD4+ T cells sorted from PBMCs after roughly 18-hour stimulation, obtained from a patient who received antiretroviral therapy. These receptors originate from an adult man with HIV who was CMV-seropositive.

This chain's CDR3 is CASSRGKSEKTDSYEQYF. CDR3 bases: TGTGCCAGCAGCAGGGGGAAATCCGAGAAAACCGACTCCTACGAGCAGTACTTC. This chain uses TRBV21-1 with TRBJ2-7. TRBV21-1 is a documented pseudogene. This CDR3 comprises 18 residues.

V usage is TRBV28 and J usage is TRBJ1-2, with TRBD1 matching 8 bases. The CDR3 is 15 amino acids. Looked up from germline, CDR1 is MDHEN and CDR2 is SYDVKM. The V gene end was trimmed by 8 bases and the J gene end by 2 bases; junction bases not matched to a gene: 10. This CDR3 reads CASSLWTGRNYGYTF. The CDR3 DNA is TGTGCCAGCTCTCTGTGGACAGGGCGGAACTATGGCTACACCTTC.

The chain has TRBV5-6 and TRBJ2-1; 7 nucleotides agree with TRBD1. The germline CDR1 and CDR2 sequences are SGHDT and YYEEEE. The CDR3 is made up of 12 amino acids. V trimming: 3 bases; J trimming: 9 bases; junction bases outside the gene matches: 3. CDR3 DNA: TGTGCCAGCAGCTCGACAGGGCTTGAGCAGTTCTTC. This gives the protein CASSSTGLEQFF.

The chain carries TRBV6-5 and TRBJ2-5, with D hard to call. With 2 bases removed from V and 1 base from J, the gap between germline ends came to 11 bases. This CDR3 region has 15 residues. Germline assignment: CDR1 MNHEY and CDR2 SVGAGI. CDR3 sequence: CASSYGHSLQETQYF. The CDR3 nucleotides are TGTGCCAGCAGTTACGGCCACAGCCTCCAAGAGACCCAGTACTTC.

The gene calls are TRBV2 and TRBJ1-5; the match to TRBD1 covers 10 bases. The CDR3 covers 14 residues. Germline loops: CDR1 SNHLY, CDR2 FYNNEI. Trimming took 6 bases from V and 5 from J; bases not matched to a gene: 4. The CDR3 DNA is TGTGCCAGCAGGGCCGGGACAGGGGATCAGCCCCAGCATTTT. Encoded protein: CASRAGTGDQPQHF.

This sequence joins TRBV28 and TRBJ2-5; D is undetermined. CDR3 length: 14 amino acids. V lost 6 bases to trimming and J lost 1 base, with 12 bases between them. Germline V lookup: CDR1 MDHEN, CDR2 SYDVKM. CDR3 bases: TGTGCCAGCAGGCCGGTAGGGATCCAAGAGACCCAGTACTTC. Amino acid sequence: CASRPVGIQETQYF.

The CDR3 here is CASSVRGSGGEDTQYF. The CDR3 nucleotides read TGTGCCAGCAGCGTACGGGGTAGCGGGGGGGAAGATACGCAGTATTTT. The chain has TRBV9 and TRBJ2-3, with 11 bases aligning to TRBD2. CDR3 length equals 16 residues. Germline CDR1 and CDR2: SGDLS and YYNGEE. V trimming: 1 base; J trimming: 5 bases; junction bases outside the gene matches: 6.